The clone carrying this T cell receptor (beta chain) was counted a single time. Antigen: not known. Per germline, CDR1 SEHNR and CDR2 FQNEAQ (reference sequence). With 1 base clipped from V and 12 bases from J, the junction kept 16 bases outside the gene matches. This CDR3 spans 17 amino acids. This sample is part of a study of cytomegalovirus exposure and HLA in healthy donors. Study-wide points: Researchers catalogued some 160 TCR beta chains as cytomegalovirus-associated. In vitro assays verified that a few CMV-associated chains recognized CMV antigens specifically. Whilst most TCR sequences proved rare, a subset of public TCRs occurred across many donors.

Clones were sequenced by immunoSEQ multiplex PCR, and TCRdb holds only the in-frame ones, with some missing. Among about 190,000 clones, around 82% were seen once, and the ten largest hold 2.5% to 3.5%. The material sequenced was PBMCs. The chain is built from TRBV7-9 and TRBJ2-1; 9 bases match TRBD1. The sequence derives from a woman under 30 in good health and CMV-seropositive. DNA for the CDR3: TGTGCCAGCAGCTTAGATACTACAGGGGGCCCATTTGGTGGGCAGTTCTTC. Amino acid sequence: CASSLDTTGGPFGGQFF.